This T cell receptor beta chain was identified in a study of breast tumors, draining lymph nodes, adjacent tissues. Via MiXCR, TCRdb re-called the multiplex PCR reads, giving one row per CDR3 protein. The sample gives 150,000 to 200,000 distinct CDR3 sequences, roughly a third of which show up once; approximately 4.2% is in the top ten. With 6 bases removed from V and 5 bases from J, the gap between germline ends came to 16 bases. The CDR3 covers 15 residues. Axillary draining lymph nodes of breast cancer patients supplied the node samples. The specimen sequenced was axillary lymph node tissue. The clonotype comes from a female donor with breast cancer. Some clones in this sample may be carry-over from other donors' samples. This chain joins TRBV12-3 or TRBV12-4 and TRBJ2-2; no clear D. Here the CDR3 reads CASSPDGRATGELFF. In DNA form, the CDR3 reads TGTGCCAGCAGCCCAGATGGTAGGGCTACCGGGGAGCTGTTTTTT.